Listed below are T cell receptor beta chains from one sample, sequenced in a study of OX40 agonist ivuxolimab in advanced cancers. Some clones are missing from TCRdb's copy, which holds only in-frame ones; the method was immunoSEQ multiplex PCR. The repertoire holds 20,000 to 30,000 clones, with 60% to 80% as singletons. The material was CD4+ or CD8+ T cells sorted from blood, obtained in a trial of the OX40 agonist ivuxolimab. All receptors come from an adult with an advanced solid tumor such as melanoma, head and neck, liver or kidney cancer. The CDR3 runs from the conserved cysteine through the conserved F or W. Fields, in order: D gene, V gene, J gene, clone size, CDR3 length, CDR3 DNA, CDR3 protein. A D gene is named only where the DNA matches it firmly. The size field is filled for only some rows; it gives once, few, many or a size class.

TRBD1	TRBV29-1	TRBJ1-4	NA	13	TGCAGCGTCAAATGGGACAGGGGTGAAAAACTGTTTTTT	CSVKWDRGEKLFF
TRBD2	TRBV6-4	TRBJ2-1	medium-sized	14	TGTGCCAGCAGCCCCGGCGGGGGAGGGGATGAGCAGTTCTTC	CASSPGGGGDEQFF
TRBD2	TRBV6-1	TRBJ2-7	NA	14	TGTGCCACCAACCGAGCAGCGGGAGGTGGAGAGCAGTACTTC	CATNRAAGGGEQYF
NA	TRBV5-1	TRBJ2-3	NA	14	TGCGCCAGCAGCTTGATAGGCCTCACAGATACGCAGTATTTT	CASSLIGLTDTQYF
NA	TRBV19	TRBJ2-7	NA	14	TGTGCCAGTAGTATAAGGGACCGTATCTACGAGCAGTACTTC	CASSIRDRIYEQYF
NA	TRBV14	TRBJ2-7	NA	15	TGTGCCAGCAGCCAAGATAGGGGGAGATACTACGAGCAGTACTTC	CASSQDRGRYYEQYF
NA	TRBV9	TRBJ2-2	medium-sized	11	TGTGCCAGCAGCGTATCCGGGGAGCTGTTTTTT	CASSVSGELFF
NA	TRBV27	TRBJ2-7	NA	13	TGTGCCAGCAGTTTAAAAAGCCCCTACGAGCAGTACTTC	CASSLKSPYEQYF
TRBD1	TRBV5-1	TRBJ1-1	NA	13	TGCGCCAGCAGCTCGGGACAGGACACTGAAGCTTTCTTT	CASSSGQDTEAFF
NA	TRBV7-9	TRBJ1-3	NA	15	TGTGCCAGCAGCCCAACAGGAAGCTCTGGAAACACCATATATTTT	CASSPTGSSGNTIYF
TRBD1	TRBV9	TRBJ1-1	NA	15	TGTGCCAGCAGCGATGCACAGGGGGCGAGTACTGAAGCTTTCTTT	CASSDAQGASTEAFF
NA	TRBV19	TRBJ2-3	NA	15	TGTGCCAGTAGTATCGGCTTCAGGGGTCCAGATACGCAGTATTTT	CASSIGFRGPDTQYF
NA	TRBV6-5	TRBJ1-4	NA	14	TGTGCCAGCAGACGGCCCGATCCGGCCGAAAAACTGTTTTTT	CASRRPDPAEKLFF
NA	TRBV7-3	TRBJ2-2	few	11	TGTGCCAGCAGCTTCACCGGGGAGCTGTTTTTT	CASSFTGELFF
NA	TRBV5-1	TRBJ2-7	once	14	TGCGCCAGCAGCTTTTTTACAGGTCCCTACGAGCAGTACTTC	CASSFFTGPYEQYF
NA	TRBV7-9	TRBJ1-6	NA	16	TGTGCCAGCAGCTTAGGAGCCCTCAGTGGGAATTCACCCCTCCACTTT	CASSLGALSGNSPLHF
TRBD1	TRBV11-2	TRBJ1-1	NA	14	TGTGCCAGCAGCATCACAGGGGAGGGTACTGAAGCTTTCTTT	CASSITGEGTEAFF
NA	TRBV11-3	TRBJ2-7	NA	14	TGTGCCAGCACCCCAGGGGGGGGGTCCTACGAGCAGTACTTC	CASTPGGGSYEQYF
TRBD2	TRBV27	TRBJ2-1	NA	15	TGTGCCAGCAAAACGACTAGCGGGAGCTACAATGAGCAGTTCTTC	CASKTTSGSYNEQFF
NA	TRBV28	TRBJ1-5	few	12	TGTGCCAGCAGTCCCGTGGTACAGCCCCAGCATTTT	CASSPVVQPQHF
TRBD2	TRBV18	TRBJ2-3	NA	19	TGTGCCAGCTCGCAGGCCGGGACTAGCGGATCCGAAAGCACAGATACGCAGTATTTT	CASSQAGTSGSESTDTQYF
NA	TRBV19	TRBJ2-7	NA	15	TGTGCCAGTAGTATAGGCTGGGGTAGCTCCTACGAGCAGTACTTC	CASSIGWGSSYEQYF
TRBD1	TRBV7-8	TRBJ1-5	few	15	TGTGCCAGCAGACTAGAGGGGGCAAGCAATCAGCCCCAGCATTTT	CASRLEGASNQPQHF
NA	TRBV7-9	TRBJ1-4	NA	17	TGTGCCAGCAGCTTAAGTGGCAGGGGTTCTACCAATGAAAAACTGTTTTTT	CASSLSGRGSTNEKLFF
TRBD2	TRBV7-2	TRBJ2-1	NA	15	TGTGCCAGCAGCTTACTAACCGGGACTAGCAACGGGCAGTTCTTC	CASSLLTGTSNGQFF
NA	TRBV7-6	TRBJ2-4	NA	15	TGTGCCAGCAGCTCCCAAACTGATTCCAAAAACATTCAGTACTTC	CASSSQTDSKNIQYF
NA	TRBV9	TRBJ2-5	NA	12	TGTGCCAGCAGCGAGGAGGGGGAGACCCAGTACTTC	CASSEEGETQYF
NA	TRBV11-2	TRBJ2-3	NA	14	TGTGCCAGCAGCTCGACTCCGAGCACAGATACGCAGTATTTT	CASSSTPSTDTQYF
NA	TRBV7-2	TRBJ2-7	NA	13	TGTGCCAGCAGCTTAGCGGCAGGGGCCGAGCAGTACTTC	CASSLAAGAEQYF
TRBD2	TRBV9	TRBJ2-3	few	20	TGTGCCAGCAGCGTAGCTCGGTCTGTAGCGGGAGGTTTGAAGGGAGATACGCAGTATTTT	CASSVARSVAGGLKGDTQYF
TRBD1	TRBV9	TRBJ2-7	NA	14	TGTGCCAGCAGCACGGACAGGGCCTCCTACGAGCAGTACTTC	CASSTDRASYEQYF
TRBD2	TRBV2	TRBJ2-1	NA	14	TGTGCCAGCAGTGTCAGCGGGAGTAGGTATGAGCAGTTCTTC	CASSVSGSRYEQFF
NA	TRBV2	TRBJ2-1	NA	14	TGTGCCAGCATACAAGATTCCTCCTACAATGAGCAGTTCTTC	CASIQDSSYNEQFF
NA	TRBV25-1	TRBJ2-3	NA	17	TGTGCCAGCAGTGAACAGGTGGTACAGGGATGGTCAGATACGCAGTATTTT	CASSEQVVQGWSDTQYF
NA	TRBV5-4	TRBJ2-7	few	14	TGTGCCAGCAGCTTGGACTGGAGCTCCTACGAGCAGTACTTC	CASSLDWSSYEQYF
NA	TRBV9	TRBJ2-5	NA	16	TGTGCCAGCAGCGTAGGCGGAGGACTCGCCTTGGAGACCCAGTACTTC	CASSVGGGLALETQYF
NA	TRBV27	TRBJ2-7	NA	13	TGTGCCAGCAGTATCTCAGGTTCCTACGAGCAGTACTTC	CASSISGSYEQYF
TRBD1	TRBV7-3	TRBJ2-1	NA	14	TGTGCCAGCAGCCTCGGACAGGAGTACAATGAGCAGTTCTTC	CASSLGQEYNEQFF
NA	TRBV7-9	TRBJ1-2	NA	13	TGTGCCAGCAGCTTAGCGGGGCGAGATGGCTACACCTTC	CASSLAGRDGYTF
TRBD1	TRBV7-9	TRBJ2-5	many	13	TGTGCCAGCAGCCCGACAGGGTGGGAGACCCAGTACTTC	CASSPTGWETQYF
NA	TRBV6-5	TRBJ2-3	NA	15	TGTGCCAGCAGTTACTCACACGCGGGGACAGATACGCAGTATTTT	CASSYSHAGTDTQYF
NA	TRBV15	TRBJ2-7	large	14	TGTGCCACCAGCAGAGATGGCGGATCCAGCGAGCAGTACTTC	CATSRDGGSSEQYF
TRBD1	TRBV5-5	TRBJ2-7	medium-sized	15	TGTGCCAGCAGCTTGGGAGGGGGCCGCGACTACGAGCAGTACTTC	CASSLGGGRDYEQYF
TRBD1	TRBV5-6	TRBJ2-7	NA	14	TGTGCCAGCAGCTCCGGGACAGAGGAATACGAGCAGTACTTC	CASSSGTEEYEQYF
TRBD1	TRBV27	TRBJ2-1	NA	13	TGTGCCAGCAGTCCATACAGGGGCGATGAGCAGTTCTTC	CASSPYRGDEQFF
TRBD2	TRBV27	TRBJ2-1	NA	19	TGTGCCAGCAGTCTAAAATCTCGACTAGCGGGGGGGATGTACAATGAGCAGTTCTTC	CASSLKSRLAGGMYNEQFF
TRBD2	TRBV7-2	TRBJ2-5	NA	18	TGTGCCAGCAGCTTATTAGAAGCGGCTAGCGGGGTTTTAGAGACCCAGTACTTC	CASSLLEAASGVLETQYF
NA	TRBV18	TRBJ2-7	medium-sized	12	TGTGCCAGCTCACCTACCCCCGGAGAGCAGTACTTC	CASSPTPGEQYF